The 2 T cell receptor beta chains reported below all come from one sample, sequenced in a study of lymphopenia after photon versus proton radiotherapy. Produced via immunoSEQ multiplex PCR; TCRdb's table is partial and in-frame only. The sample includes approximately 50,000 clones, more than 70% of them seen just once. The sample in question was peripheral blood, obtained from a patient treated with photon-based radiotherapy. The receptors were sampled from a man aged 50-59 years with gastric cancer.

The rearrangement links TRBV18 to TRBJ1-1, with D possibly being TRBD1 (6 bases). CDR1 is KGHSH, CDR2 LQKENI, per germline. The CDR3 is made up of 15 amino acids. Trimming pared 4 bases from V and 1 base from J, leaving 13 bases between. The CDR3 coding sequence is TGTGCCAGCTCACGTGACAGGCCTTCGAACACTGAAGCTTTCTTT. As protein: CASSRDRPSNTEAFF. Full variable domain (rest looked up from reference TRBV18 and TRBJ1-1): NAGVMQNPRHLVRRRGQEARLRCSPMKGHSHVYWYRQLPEEGLKFMVYLQKENIIDESGMPKERFSAEFPKEGPSILRIQQVVRGDSAAYFCASSRDRPSNTEAFFGQGTRLTVV.

V is TRBV10-1 and J is TRBJ2-3; no firm D call. The CDR3 consists of 17 residues. V was pared by 0 bases and J by 2 bases, with 15 bases between. The germline V gene has CDR1 WNHNN and CDR2 SYGVQD (reference sequence). The CDR3 nucleotides are TGCGCCAGCAGTGAGTCGGGGTTCGTAGAGAACACAGATACGCAGTATTTT. Its translation: CASSESGFVENTDTQYF.